A selection of T cell receptor beta chains follows, all from one sample in a study of liver allograft versus peripheral blood T cells. TCRdb independently ran MiXCR on the reads; one entry per CDR3 protein. The table records 1,500 to 2,000 distinct CDR3 sequences, about 15% of them present only once. These receptors were taken from a human patient who had a liver transplant. The graft donor may have given rise to some T cells. CDR3s include the opening cysteine and the closing phenylalanine or tryptophan. The D gene is left open where the match is weak. For some rows the clone size is stated as once, few or many, or as a class when expanded; others skip it.

V: TRBV5-4; D: TRBD1; size: -; J: TRBJ2-5; CDR3: CASSQLGAGGASETQYF; DNA: TGTGCCAGCAGTCAATTGGGGGCAGGGGGCGCATCAGAGACCCAGTACTTC
V: TRBV6-5; D: -; size: -; J: TRBJ2-7; CDR3: CASRLWGGLSSYEQYF; DNA: TGTGCCAGCAGACTTTGGGGGGGGCTGAGCTCCTACGAGCAGTACTTC
V: TRBV29-1; D: TRBD1; size: -; J: TRBJ1-2; CDR3: CSVESGQGHGYTF; DNA: TGCAGCGTTGAATCGGGACAGGGGCATGGCTACACCTTC
V: TRBV29-1; D: TRBD1; size: medium-sized; J: TRBJ1-2; CDR3: CSVGQGNNYGYTF; DNA: TGCAGCGTCGGACAGGGGAATAACTATGGCTACACCTTC
V: TRBV6-2/TRBV6-3; D: TRBD2; size: large; J: TRBJ2-1; CDR3: CATRAGGTYNEQFF; DNA: TGTGCCACCAGGGCGGGAGGGACCTACAATGAGCAGTTCTTC
V: TRBV27; D: -; size: few; J: TRBJ1-5; CDR3: CASSSSTGLPQHF; DNA: TGTGCCAGCAGTTCGTCCACGGGGCTGCCCCAGCATTTT
V: TRBV24-1; D: -; size: many; J: TRBJ2-1; CDR3: CATSDFGSPSYNEQFF; DNA: TGTGCCACCAGTGATTTTGGGAGCCCCTCCTACAATGAGCAGTTCTTC
V: TRBV28; D: -; size: medium-sized; J: TRBJ2-5; CDR3: CASSLLAETQYF; DNA: TGTGCCAGCAGTTTATTAGCGGAGACCCAGTACTTC
V: TRBV19; D: -; size: -; J: TRBJ1-5; CDR3: CASSTGFGNQPQHF; DNA: TGTGCCAGTAGTACAGGGTTCGGCAATCAGCCCCAGCATTTT
V: TRBV27; D: -; size: -; J: TRBJ1-2; CDR3: CASSFLEGSYGYTF; DNA: TGTGCCAGCAGTTTTTTAGAGGGGAGCTATGGCTACACCTTC
V: TRBV6-1; D: -; size: large; J: TRBJ2-7; CDR3: CASSRRTVTYEQYF; DNA: TGTGCCAGCAGTCGAAGGACAGTCACCTACGAGCAGTACTTC
V: TRBV7-9; D: -; size: medium-sized; J: TRBJ1-3; CDR3: CASSPDISGNTIYF; DNA: TGTGCCAGCAGTCCCGACATCTCTGGAAACACCATATATTTT
V: TRBV2; D: -; size: -; J: TRBJ2-7; CDR3: CASSDVGLYEQYF; DNA: TGTGCCAGCAGTGATGTGGGACTCTACGAGCAGTACTTC
V: TRBV18; D: -; size: few; J: TRBJ2-3; CDR3: CASSPRTGSGTDTQYF; DNA: TGTGCCAGCTCACCAAGGACCGGGTCGGGAACAGATACGCAGTATTTT
V: TRBV28; D: TRBD1; size: -; J: TRBJ1-2; CDR3: CASSLGTGRGYTF; DNA: TGTGCCAGCAGTTTAGGGACAGGTCGCGGCTACACCTTC
V: TRBV20-1; D: -; size: -; J: TRBJ2-5; CDR3: CSARINLLQETQYF; DNA: TGCAGTGCTAGAATAAACCTCTTACAAGAGACCCAGTACTTC
V: TRBV18; D: -; size: few; J: TRBJ1-1; CDR3: CASSPPYGTLMNTEAFF; DNA: TGTGCCAGCTCACCACCTTATGGGACATTGATGAACACTGAAGCTTTCTTT